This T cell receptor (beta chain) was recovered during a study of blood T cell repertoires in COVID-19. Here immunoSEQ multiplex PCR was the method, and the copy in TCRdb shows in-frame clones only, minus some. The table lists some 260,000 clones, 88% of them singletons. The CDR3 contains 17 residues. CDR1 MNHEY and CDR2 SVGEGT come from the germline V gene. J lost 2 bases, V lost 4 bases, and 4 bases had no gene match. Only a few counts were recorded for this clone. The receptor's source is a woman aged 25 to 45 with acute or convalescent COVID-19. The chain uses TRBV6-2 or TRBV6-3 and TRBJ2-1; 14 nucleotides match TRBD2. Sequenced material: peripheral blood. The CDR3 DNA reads TGTGCCAGCAGTTCAAGGACTAGCGGGAGGCCCTACAATGAGCAGTTCTTC. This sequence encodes CASSSRTSGRPYNEQFF.